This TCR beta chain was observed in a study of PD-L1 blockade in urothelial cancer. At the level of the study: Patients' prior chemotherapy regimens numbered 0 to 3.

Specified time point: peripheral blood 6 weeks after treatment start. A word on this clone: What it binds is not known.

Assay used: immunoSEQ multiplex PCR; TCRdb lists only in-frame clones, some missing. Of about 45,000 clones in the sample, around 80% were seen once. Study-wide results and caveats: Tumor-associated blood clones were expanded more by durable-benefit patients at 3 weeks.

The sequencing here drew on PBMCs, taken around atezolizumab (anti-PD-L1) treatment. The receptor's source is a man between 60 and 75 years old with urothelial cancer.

CDR3 residues: CASSQGSNEQFF. The CDR3 DNA reads as TGCGCCAGCAGCCAGGGGAGCAATGAGCAGTTCTTC. The V gene is TRBV10-2, the J gene TRBJ2-1, with a tentative D call TRBD1 (6 bases). V was trimmed by 6 bases and J by 6 bases, leaving 9 bases between them. The CDR3 spans 12 residues. CDR1 and CDR2 (germline): WSHSY, SAAADI.